These 2 T cell receptor beta chains share one sample of origin, sequenced in a study of blood T cells in healthy people across ages. The authors ran a second PCR of about 6 to 11 cycles using a sample-barcoded 5' primer and a J-beta primer mix. Via MiXCR, TCRdb re-called the 5' RACE reads, giving one row per CDR3 protein. The repertoire holds just under 550,000 distinct CDR3 sequences, around 24% seen once, with just under 9% in the top ten. The data were also submitted as part of a second study, on T cells of mothers and their children.

What was sequenced was blood. These receptors were collected from a boy aged 5-17 years in good health.

The rearrangement uses TRBV14 and TRBJ2-3, with a weak D call TRBD1 (6 bases). V lost 4 bases, J lost 8 bases, and 13 bases lay in between. CDR1 is SGHDN and CDR2 is FVKESK in the germline V gene. This CDR3 is built from 13 residues. CDR3 protein: CASSLDRTVTQYF. Here the CDR3 DNA reads TGTGCCAGCAGCCTCGACAGGACTGTTACGCAGTATTTT.

This clonotype was seen a few times. V usage is TRBV12-3 or TRBV12-4 and J usage is TRBJ1-2; D gene unclear. The CDR3 is 11 amino acids. V shed 3 bases and J shed 4 bases, with 3 bases lying between them. CDR3 sequence (DNA): TGTGCCAGCAGTTTTCTCTATGGCTACACCTTC. As protein: CASSFLYGYTF.